The next 28 T cell receptor beta chains were all read from a single sample in a study of cytomegalovirus exposure and HLA in healthy donors. This PCR relied on a set of 60 Vbeta primers and 13 Jbeta primers. The data were produced by immunoSEQ multiplex PCR, yet TCRdb's version contains in-frame clones alone and is incomplete. The sample gives just under 150,000 clones, approximately 79% of which show up once; 2.5% to 3.5% is in the top ten. The sample consisted of PBMCs. Receptors were obtained from a woman under 40 in good health and CMV-seronegative.

V usage is TRBV5-1 and J usage is TRBJ2-2; TRBD1 aligns across 8 bases. Germline CDR1 SGHRS, CDR2 YFSETQ. The CDR3 spans 16 residues. V dropped 5 bases and J dropped 2; count of bases not matched to a gene: 8. The CDR3 protein is CASSSRGQGNTGELFF. CDR3 in DNA: TGCGCCAGCAGTTCCAGAGGACAGGGCAACACCGGGGAGCTGTTTTTT.

The chain carries TRBV5-1 and TRBJ2-3, with D perhaps TRBD2 (6 bases). V was pared by 0 bases and J by 5 bases, with 16 bases between. The CDR3 spans 16 residues. CDR1 and CDR2 (germline): SGHRS, YFSETQ. The CDR3 region has the DNA TGCGCCAGCAGCTTGGCTCTAGCGCGTCCACAAGATACGCAGTATTTT. Translating it yields CASSLALARPQDTQYF.

V is TRBV19 and J is TRBJ1-5, with no clear D. Per germline, CDR1 LNHDA and CDR2 SQIVND (reference sequence). There are 13 residues in the CDR3. Trimming pared 5 bases from V and 7 bases from J, leaving 12 bases between. The DNA for the CDR3 is TGTGCCAGTAGTCCCTCCTTTATACAGCCCCAGCATTTT. Its protein is CASSPSFIQPQHF.

The chain employs TRBV7-2 and TRBJ1-2; 8 positions agree with TRBD1. Germline V gene sequence: CDR1 SGHTA, CDR2 FQGNSA. Trimming at V came to 5 bases and at J to 4 bases, leaving 3 bases not matched to a gene. This CDR3 contains 13 residues. The CDR3 DNA follows: TGTGCCAGCAGCCCCGGACAGGGCTATGGCTACACCTTC. Translating it yields CASSPGQGYGYTF.

The chain employs TRBV2 and TRBJ2-3, with D possibly being TRBD2 (5 bases). V was trimmed by 7 bases and J by 0 bases, leaving 8 bases between them. Germline CDR1 reads SNHLY; CDR2 reads FYNNEI. The CDR3 length is 13 residues. The CDR3: CASIGGSTDTQYF. CDR3 nucleotide sequence: TGTGCCAGCATAGGCGGGAGCACAGATACGCAGTATTTT.

CDR3 sequence (DNA): TGTGCCAGCAGCCCCGGGACTAACCACTACGAGCAGTACTTC. Protein product: CASSPGTNHYEQYF. J is TRBJ2-5 and V is TRBV11-2; 7 bases fit TRBD2. TRBJ2-7 explains the end of the DNA better; the J call may be wrong. Germline CDR1 SGHAT, CDR2 FQNNGV. The CDR3 has 14 amino acids.

This clone was picked up one time. The V call is TRBV11-2, the J call TRBJ2-5; perhaps TRBD1 as D (5 bases). The CDR3 contains 13 residues. V lost 6 bases to trimming and J lost 5 bases, with 13 bases between them. Germline V CDR1 and CDR2: SGHAT, FQNNGV. For the CDR3, the DNA is TGTGCCAGCAGGGTCCAGGGATTGGAGACCCAGTACTTC. Translated, it gives CASRVQGLETQYF.

This chain uses TRBV10-3 with TRBJ1-5, with TRBD1 matching 7 bases. The CDR3 runs 15 residues. From germline, CDR1 is ENHRY and CDR2 SYGVKD. J gave up 3 bases and V 3 bases, and 5 bases lay outside the gene matches. The CDR3 DNA reads as TGTGCCATCAGTGATAGGGGACAGCACAATCAGCCCCAGCATTTT. Translated: CAISDRGQHNQPQHF.

V and J are TRBV27 and TRBJ1-5; TRBD1 matches 11 bases. Trimming removed 5 bases from V and 4 bases from J; junction bases left unmatched: 10. The germline V gene has CDR1 MNHEY and CDR2 SMNVEV (reference sequence). This CDR3 comprises 17 residues. CDR3 protein: CASSPGTGGIHNQPQHF. The DNA of the CDR3 is TGTGCCAGCAGTCCCGGGACAGGGGGAATCCATAATCAGCCCCAGCATTTT.

CDR3 bases: TGTGCCATCAGACCAGAACCTACAGATACGCAGTATTTT. Translation gives CAIRPEPTDTQYF. The rearrangement joins TRBV10-3 to TRBJ2-3; D is uncertain. V lost 6 bases and J lost 3, with 10 bases in between. Germline V gene sequence: CDR1 ENHRY, CDR2 SYGVKD. The CDR3 contains 13 residues.

The chain couples TRBV27 to TRBJ1-6; D is uncertain. The CDR3 is 14 residues long. The V gene lost 3 bases and the J gene lost 4 bases, with 7 bases spanning the gap. Germline CDR1 reads MNHEY; CDR2 reads SMNVEV (reference sequence). CDR3: CASSFGEYNSPLHF. CDR3 sequence (DNA): TGTGCCAGCAGTTTCGGAGAGTATAATTCACCCCTCCACTTT.

This clone was found once. The rearrangement joins TRBV5-1 to TRBJ1-2; 9 nucleotides align to TRBD1. Losses at the gene ends were 2 bases for V and 7 bases for J; bases not matched to a gene: 9. The germline gives CDR1 SGHRS, CDR2 YFSETQ. The CDR3 is 15 residues long. CDR3 region: CASSFPTGGDRGYTF. In DNA, the CDR3 is TGCGCCAGCAGCTTCCCGACAGGGGGTGATCGTGGCTACACCTTC. The variable domain in full, with the rest retrieved from reference TRBV5-1 and TRBJ1-2, is KAGVTQTPRYLIKTRGQQVTLSCSPISGHRSVSWYQQTPGQGLQFLFEYFSETQRNKGNFPGRFSGRQFSNSRSEMNVSTLELGDSALYLCASSFPTGGDRGYTFGSGTRLTVV.

The chain joins TRBV7-9 to TRBJ1-1; 12 bases align to TRBD1. Trimming cost V 5 bases and J 4 bases; bases outside gene matches: 17. The CDR3 covers 19 residues. The V gene's germline CDR1 is SEHNR and CDR2 FQNEAQ (reference sequence). The CDR3 DNA reads as TGTGCCAGCAGCCCTAGAGGCGGGGACAGGGGGCAGAGGGGCACTGAAGCTTTCTTT. Translating gives CASSPRGGDRGQRGTEAFF.

The CDR3 region has the DNA TGTGCCAGCAGCTTGAGCGCGGGAGGGAACACCGGGGAGCTGTTTTTT. This gives the protein CASSLSAGGNTGELFF. The chain has TRBV5-5 and TRBJ2-2; 8 nucleotides match TRBD2. The CDR3 is 16 residues long. Germline values: CDR1 SGHKS, CDR2 YYEKEE (reference sequence). J was trimmed by 1 base and V by 1 base; bases with no gene match: 3.

Comment on this clone: A junction boundary mismatches the germline segment, possibly from a read error. The rearrangement uses TRBV27 and TRBJ1-2; D unresolved. CDR1 and CDR2 (germline): MNHEY, SMNVEV (reference sequence). This CDR3 contains 13 residues. Written as DNA, the CDR3 is TGTGCCAGCAGTTTATTCCGCAACTATGACTACACCTTC. The encoded protein is CASSLFRNYDYTF.

This clone turned up a few times. CDR3 protein: CASSSTAGANVLTF. In DNA form, the CDR3 reads TGTGCCAGCAGCTCGACAGCTGGGGCCAACGTCCTGACTTTC. The chain employs TRBV7-3 and TRBJ2-6; D might be TRBD1 (5 bases). The V gene lost 4 bases and the J gene lost 2 bases, with 6 bases spanning the gap. The CDR3 loop spans 14 amino acids. Germline V gene data show CDR1 as SGHTA and CDR2 as FQGTGA.

The J gene is TRBJ1-2, the V gene TRBV4-1; no clear D gene. Trimming stripped 0 bases from V and 4 bases from J, with 9 bases between. Germline-derived CDR1 and CDR2 are MGHRA and YSYEKL. This CDR3 is 14 amino acids long. The CDR3 region is CASSQDARGYGYTF. The CDR3 DNA is TGCGCCAGCAGCCAAGATGCACGCGGCTATGGCTACACCTTC.

The chain couples TRBV5-4 to TRBJ1-1, with D tentatively TRBD1 (6 bases). Germline V CDR1 and CDR2: SGHNT, YYREEE (reference sequence). V gave up 4 bases and J gave up 1 base, with 26 bases separating them. This CDR3 has 19 amino acids. The CDR3 nucleotides read TGTGCCAGCAGCGAACCGCAGGGGAGGGTCGGGGTGTGGAACACTGAAGCTTTCTTT. Its translation: CASSEPQGRVGVWNTEAFF.

J is TRBJ2-1 and V is TRBV5-1; 9 positions match TRBD2. This CDR3 is built from 16 residues. Germline CDR1 is SGHRS and CDR2 is YFSETQ. V dropped 0 bases and J dropped 5; count of bases not matched to a gene: 6. CDR3 bases: TGCGCCAGCAGCTTGGATGGGACTAGCCGTCACAATGAGCAGTTCTTC. Translating gives CASSLDGTSRHNEQFF.

V and J are TRBV12-5 and TRBJ2-1; 8 positions match TRBD2. Germline assignment: CDR1 LGHNT and CDR2 FRNRAP. The CDR3 contains 16 residues. Unmatched junction bases numbered 10, after V lost 7 bases and J lost 2 bases. The CDR3 sequence: CASAPTGGRTYNEQFF. CDR3 DNA: TGTGCTAGTGCCCCGACCGGCGGGAGGACCTACAATGAGCAGTTCTTC.

V usage is TRBV2 and J usage is TRBJ2-7; 8 positions match TRBD1. Germline values: CDR1 SNHLY, CDR2 FYNNEI. This CDR3 contains 15 residues. V shed 6 bases and J 2 bases; nucleotides not matched to a gene: 9. CDR3 in DNA: TGTGCCAGCAGCGAGGGCAGGACAGGGACCTACGAGCAGTACTTC. The encoded protein is CASSEGRTGTYEQYF.

This rearrangement joins TRBV29-1 to TRBJ1-4; possibly TRBD1 for D (6 bases). CDR1 SQVTM and CDR2 ANQGSEA come from the germline V gene. The CDR3 runs 13 residues. Trimming removed 4 bases from V and 7 bases from J, with 13 bases in between. This CDR3 reads CSVVSRGGEKLFF. The CDR3 region has the DNA TGCAGCGTTGTAAGCAGGGGTGGTGAAAAACTGTTTTTT.

This chain's CDR3 is CAISDATDSNTGELFF. Written as DNA, the CDR3 is TGTGCCATCAGTGATGCCACGGACTCGAACACCGGGGAGCTGTTTTTT. The chain employs TRBV10-3 and TRBJ2-2, with a possible D match to TRBD2 (5 bases). V dropped 3 bases and J dropped 0 bases, with 11 bases sitting between them. The CDR3 has 16 residues. CDR1 and CDR2 from the germline V gene are ENHRY and SYGVKD.

The chain is built from TRBV4-3 and TRBJ2-5; TRBD2 might be the D (7 bases). This CDR3 spans 15 amino acids. Germline lookup yields CDR1 LGHNA and CDR2 YSLEER. With 0 bases removed from V and 7 bases from J, the gap between germline ends came to 15 bases. CDR3 coding DNA: TGCGCCAGCAGCCAAGATCCGGACAGCGGGGCGACCCAGTACTTC. The encoded protein is CASSQDPDSGATQYF.

The table lists this clone with a few counts. This chain uses TRBV27 with TRBJ2-7; no clear D gene. Per germline, CDR1 MNHEY and CDR2 SMNVEV (reference sequence). The CDR3 is made up of 10 amino acids. V shed 11 bases and J shed 4 bases, with 9 bases lying between them. CDR3 protein: CAVGDYEQYF. The CDR3 DNA follows: TGTGCCGTAGGAGATTACGAGCAGTACTTC.

This clone was found a few times. Relative to the germline gene, one junction end is altered; a read error may explain this. The J gene is TRBJ1-4, the V gene TRBV6-6, with D possibly matching TRBD1 (5 bases). The germline V gene has CDR1 MNHNY and CDR2 SVGAGI (reference sequence). The CDR3 covers 14 residues. The CDR3 region has the DNA TGTGCCAGCAGCAAAACCGGGACTACTGAAAAACTGTTTTTT. Encoded protein: CASSKTGTTEKLFF.

The CDR3 loop is CASSAESTDTQYF. In DNA form, the CDR3 reads TGCGCCAGCAGCGCAGAAAGCACAGATACGCAGTATTTT. The genes are TRBV5-1 and TRBJ2-3; D remains ambiguous. This CDR3 has 13 residues. V was cut by 4 bases and J by 0 bases, with 6 bases left in between. Per germline, CDR1 SGHRS and CDR2 YFSETQ.

This rearrangement joins TRBV2 to TRBJ2-2; D not resolved. Per germline, CDR1 SNHLY and CDR2 FYNNEI. The V end was cut by 4 bases, the J end by 1 base, with 7 bases between. The CDR3 loop spans 14 amino acids. The chain's CDR3 is CASSGRRNTGELFF. CDR3 nucleotides: TGTGCCAGCAGTGGCCGGAGGAACACCGGGGAGCTGTTTTTT. Full variable domain (remainder filled in from reference TRBV2 and TRBJ2-2): EPEVTQTPSHQVTQMGQEVILRCVPISNHLYFYWYRQILGQKVEFLVSFYNNEISEKSEIFDDQFSVERPDGSNFTLKIRSTKLEDSAMYFCASSGRRNTGELFFGEGSRLTVL.